This T cell receptor (beta chain) was captured in a study of blood T cell repertoires in COVID-19. Here immunoSEQ multiplex PCR was the method, and the copy in TCRdb shows in-frame clones only, minus some. The sample consists of about 69,000 clones, about four fifths of them appearing once. CDR3 length: 16 residues. Germline assignment: CDR1 MNHEY and CDR2 SMNVEV (reference sequence). V gave up 5 bases and J gave up 3 bases; unmatched junction bases: 9. The rearrangement uses TRBV27 and TRBJ2-7, with TRBD1 matching over 11 bases. The TCR was taken from a human donor in a cohort sampled during active COVID-19. Sequencing was carried out using peripheral blood. The CDR3 DNA reads as TGTGCCAGCAGTCGCCCCGGACAGGGGGCCCACTACGAGCAGTACTTC. This translates into CASSRPGQGAHYEQYF.